The 28 T cell receptor beta chains below were found in one sample sequenced in a study of blood T cells in healthy people across ages. Primers used in a second PCR of about 7 to 12 cycles were a sample-barcoded 5' primer and a J-beta primer mix. TCRdb re-called the 5' RACE reads through MiXCR, storing one row per CDR3 protein. This sample has 710,000 or so distinct CDR3 sequences, with about a fifth found just once. Material: blood. Receptors originate from a man aged 65-85 years in good health.

Of note for this clonotype: At one boundary the junction diverges from the germline segment, which might be a read error. The chain couples TRBV12-5 to TRBJ2-5; 10 bases line up with TRBD1. The DNA end is more similar to TRBJ2-1, so the J call may be wrong. The CDR3 has 14 amino acids. The germline V gene encodes CDR1 LGHNT and CDR2 FRNRAP. DNA of the CDR3: TGTACTAGTGGATCCGGGACAGGGGTGAATGAGCAGTTCTTC. Its protein is CTSGSGTGVNEQFF.

Worth noting for this clonotype: A junction end diverges from the germline sequence, so it may reflect a read error. The rearrangement uses TRBV11-2 and TRBJ1-2; weak D call: TRBD1 (5 bases). CDR3 size: 13 residues. Germline loops: CDR1 SGHAT, CDR2 FQNNGV. CDR3 sequence (DNA): TGTGCCAGCAGCTTAGATAATCATCGGGGCTCCACCTTC. This sequence encodes CASSLDNHRGSTF. Variable domain in full (rest from reference TRBV11-2 and TRBJ1-2): EAGVAQSPRYKIIEKRQSVAFWCNPISGHATLYWYQQILGQGPKLLIQFQNNGVVDDSQLPKDRFSAERLKGVDSTLKIQPAKLEDSAVYLCASSLDNHRGSTFGSGTRLTVV.

The chain links TRBV11-2 to TRBJ2-5; 8 positions match TRBD1. The tail of the sequence fits TRBJ2-7 better, so the J call may be wrong. This CDR3 comprises 17 residues. Germline assignment: CDR1 SGHAT and CDR2 FQNNGV. The CDR3 reads CASSLRSRDRFPDEQYF. DNA of the CDR3: TGTGCCAGCAGTTTGCGATCACGGGACAGGTTTCCCGACGAGCAGTACTTC.

V and J are TRBV28 and TRBJ2-7; D is perhaps TRBD2 (6 bases). The V end was cut by 5 bases, the J end by 2 bases, with 16 bases between. CDR3 length: 15 amino acids. The germline CDR1 and CDR2 sequences are MDHEN and SYDVKM. As DNA, the CDR3 is TGTGCCAGCAGTCAATATAGCGGAGGAACCTACGAGCAGTACTTC. This encodes CASSQYSGGTYEQYF.

The V and J genes are TRBV10-3 and TRBJ2-5, with D possibly TRBD1 on 5 matching bases. This CDR3 is 13 amino acids long. Germline CDR1 reads ENHRY; CDR2 reads SYGVKD. V lost 7 bases, J lost 8 bases, and 17 bases lay in between. DNA of the CDR3: TGTGCCATCAACTACAGGAACGTAGGAACCCAGTACTTC. The encoded protein is CAINYRNVGTQYF.

This clonotype came up a few times. The rearrangement links TRBV11-2 to TRBJ2-5, with 13 bases fitting TRBD2. CDR1 SGHAT and CDR2 FQNNGV come from the germline V gene. After removal of 5 bases from V and 4 bases from J, the junction contained 16 bases not matched to a gene. There are 19 residues in the CDR3. This CDR3 is CASSPGQTSGRAVSETQYF. The CDR3 coding sequence is TGTGCCAGCAGCCCAGGGCAAACTAGCGGGAGGGCCGTTTCAGAGACCCAGTACTTC.

The V and J genes are TRBV6-5 and TRBJ2-2; 9 bases are a match to TRBD2. The junction had 6 bases not matched to a gene; V was cut back by 2 bases and J by 2 bases. The CDR3 consists of 17 residues. Germline CDR1 and CDR2: MNHEY and SVGAGI. The CDR3 region is CASSYGGGASNTGELFF. The CDR3 DNA sequence: TGTGCCAGCAGTTACGGCGGGGGGGCTTCAAACACCGGGGAGCTGTTTTTT.

The chain joins TRBV12-3 or TRBV12-4 to TRBJ1-5; D remains unclear. The ends were cut back, 1 base at V and 4 bases at J, with 8 bases in the middle. CDR3 length: 14 residues. The CDR3 nucleotides read TGTGCCAGCAGTTTAGTCGAGGGTAATCAGCCCCAGCATTTT. It specifies CASSLVEGNQPQHF.

This clonotype was seen only a few times. This chain links TRBV5-1 with TRBJ2-3; D unresolved. Germline V gives CDR1 SGHRS, CDR2 YFSETQ. The V gene lost 4 bases and the J gene lost 2 bases, with 11 bases spanning the gap. This CDR3 has 14 amino acids. The CDR3 protein is CASSDRTSTDTQYF. The CDR3 DNA follows: TGCGCCAGCAGCGATCGGACGTCCACAGATACGCAGTATTTT.

The chain's CDR3 is CSVEGSGGYGNTIYF. CDR3 coding DNA: TGCAGCGTTGAAGGAAGTGGGGGGTATGGAAACACCATATATTTT. The rearrangement joins TRBV29-1 to TRBJ1-3; a weak D match, TRBD1 (5 bases). Per germline, CDR1 SQVTM and CDR2 ANQGSEA. Trimming pared 1 base from V and 3 bases from J, leaving 13 bases between. The CDR3 extends over 15 amino acids.

The V and J genes are TRBV20-1 and TRBJ2-5, with TRBD2 identical over 13 bases. The J call is in doubt because the DNA end fits TRBJ2-1 better. CDR3 length: 14 residues. Germline loops: CDR1 DFQATT, CDR2 SNEGSKA (reference sequence). This chain's CDR3 is CSSDGTSGASQQFF. Here the CDR3 DNA reads TGCAGTTCGGACGGGACTAGCGGGGCCTCCCAGCAGTTCTTC.

This clonotype was seen only a few times. The chain is built from TRBV27 and TRBJ2-5, with D possibly being TRBD2 (8 bases). Germline loops: CDR1 MNHEY, CDR2 SMNVEV (reference sequence). This CDR3 is built from 18 residues. V lost 4 bases and J 3 bases, leaving 24 bases between the germline ends. The CDR3, as DNA: TGTGCCAGCAGTTCCCCCAGGGGGACTAGAGCGGGCGAAGAGACCCAGTACTTC. This translates into CASSSPRGTRAGEETQYF.

This clonotype was recorded a few times. The genes are TRBV6-6 and TRBJ1-3; TRBD1 is a possible D gene (5 bases). Germline V gives CDR1 MNHNY, CDR2 SVGAGI (reference sequence). V was shortened by 5 bases and J by 0 bases, with 11 bases between the two germline ends. CDR3 length: 15 residues. The DNA of the CDR3 is TGTGCCAGCAGTAGGGACGGCCGCTCTGGAAACACCATATATTTT. Translated, it gives CASSRDGRSGNTIYF.

This clonotype showed up many times. The chain recombines TRBV10-2 with TRBJ2-5; TRBD2 agrees at 8 bases. CDR3 length: 14 amino acids. Trimming at V came to 6 bases and at J to 4 bases, leaving 7 bases not matched to a gene. Germline lookup yields CDR1 WSHSY and CDR2 SAAADI. CDR3 DNA: TGCGCCAGCAGGGGAGTGCTAGCGGGAGAGACCCAGTACTTC. This translates into CASRGVLAGETQYF.

This chain uses TRBV5-1 with TRBJ2-5; TRBD1 matches 7 bases. The CDR3 is 15 amino acids. The V segment lost 4 bases and the J segment 4 bases; nucleotides outside the gene matches: 10. Germline V CDR1 and CDR2: SGHRS, YFSETQ. The CDR3 DNA follows: TGCGCCAGCAGCGGCAGACAGGGAGTGAGAGAGACCCAGTACTTC. Translating gives CASSGRQGVRETQYF.

CDR3: CASRILDGQETQYF. The CDR3 coding sequence is TGCGCCAGCAGAATCTTGGATGGTCAAGAGACCCAGTACTTC. The genes are TRBV5-1 and TRBJ2-5; D remains ambiguous. V lost 5 bases and J lost 2, with 13 bases in between. The CDR3 sequence is 14 residues long. Per germline, CDR1 SGHRS and CDR2 YFSETQ.

J is TRBJ2-5 and V is TRBV24-1; TRBD1 agrees at 8 bases. Judging by the DNA end, TRBJ2-7 fits better; the J call may be wrong. This CDR3 contains 14 residues. Germline V gene data show CDR1 as KGHDR and CDR2 as SFDVKD. This chain's CDR3 is CATSDDRGKYEQYF. CDR3 bases: TGTGCCACCAGTGACGACAGGGGAAAATACGAGCAGTACTTC.

This clonotype was counted between two and nine times. The chain uses TRBV20-1 and TRBJ1-5; weak D call: TRBD1 (6 bases). V lost 6 bases, J lost 7 bases, and 16 bases lay in between. Germline lookup yields CDR1 DFQATT and CDR2 SNEGSKA (reference sequence). This CDR3 has 13 residues. CDR3 loop: CSAMGGPLQPQHF. The CDR3 nucleotides read TGCAGTGCCATGGGGGGGCCCTTACAGCCCCAGCATTTT.

The table lists this clonotype with a few counts. The chain joins TRBV12-3 or TRBV12-4 to TRBJ1-4, with D hard to call. Trimming removed 4 bases from V and 2 bases from J, with 14 bases in between. The CDR3 has 16 amino acids. CDR3 bases: TGTGCCAGCAGTTCGGAGGGAAGGGTCACTAATGAAAAACTGTTTTTT. It specifies CASSSEGRVTNEKLFF.

This sequence joins TRBV20-1 and TRBJ2-7; D is perhaps TRBD1 (6 bases). The CDR3 runs 13 residues. Germline V gene sequence: CDR1 DFQATT, CDR2 SNEGSKA (reference sequence). V lost 3 bases to trimming and J lost 1 base, with 10 bases between them. Here the CDR3 DNA reads TGCAGTGCTAGTCTCCAGGGGTCCTACGAGCAGTACTTC. Translation gives CSASLQGSYEQYF.

The chain joins TRBV20-1 to TRBJ1-4; TRBD1 matches 11 bases. The CDR3 is made up of 11 amino acids. Germline lookup yields CDR1 DFQATT and CDR2 SNEGSKA (reference sequence). V shed 6 bases, J shed 9 bases, and the junction held 0 bases outside the gene matches. Here the CDR3 reads CSADRGQKLFF. The CDR3, as DNA: TGCAGTGCGGACAGGGGGCAAAAACTGTTTTTT.

J is TRBJ1-1 and V is TRBV29-1; 12 positions agree with TRBD1. Germline-derived CDR1 and CDR2 are SQVTM and ANQGSEA. CDR3 length: 14 amino acids. V dropped 4 bases and J dropped 5; count of bases not matched to a gene: 5. CDR3 sequence: CSVGDRGLRTEAFF. CDR3 coding DNA: TGCAGCGTTGGGGACAGGGGGCTGAGGACTGAAGCTTTCTTT.

In its sample, this clonotype was seen a few times. An end of the junction differs from the germline gene, which may be a read error. This chain uses TRBV5-1 with TRBJ2-1; TRBD2 matches at 7 bases. CDR3 length: 15 amino acids. Germline V gives CDR1 SGHRS, CDR2 YFSETQ. As DNA, the CDR3 is TGCGCCAGCAGCTTTAGTCTAGCGGTAGGCTATGAGCAGCTCTTC. It yields the protein CASSFSLAVGYEQLF.

The genes are TRBV6-1 and TRBJ1-1; no reliable D call. The CDR3 is 14 residues long. V lost 1 base and J 7 bases, leaving 13 bases between the germline ends. CDR1 MNHNS and CDR2 SASEGT come from the germline V gene. The DNA of the CDR3 is TGTGCCAGCAGTGAAGGGGTGCGAGGGTTTGAAGCTTTCTTT. Translated, it gives CASSEGVRGFEAFF.

This sequence joins TRBV14 and TRBJ1-4, with D perhaps matching TRBD1 (5 bases). CDR3 size: 15 residues. Germline values: CDR1 SGHDN, CDR2 FVKESK. V was shortened by 6 bases and J by 7 bases, with 18 bases between the two germline ends. The CDR3 DNA sequence: TGTGCCAGCAGTCCAAGGATAAGGGGTGGTGAAAAACTGTTTTTT. Its protein is CASSPRIRGGEKLFF.

This chain joins TRBV29-1 and TRBJ1-2; tentatively, D is TRBD1 (5 bases). The CDR3 contains 12 residues. V was trimmed by 7 bases and J by 6 bases, leaving 15 bases between them. Germline CDR1 reads SQVTM; CDR2 reads ANQGSEA. The CDR3 here is CSAMGGVDGYTF. The CDR3 nucleotides are TGCAGCGCCATGGGAGGGGTGGATGGCTACACCTTC.

This CDR3 reads CSAPPGRPGNIQYF. For the CDR3, the DNA is TGCAGTGCTCCCCCCGGCAGGCCGGGAAACATTCAGTACTTC. The chain recombines TRBV20-1 with TRBJ2-4; D remains unclear. Germline lookup yields CDR1 DFQATT and CDR2 SNEGSKA (reference sequence). V shed 5 bases and J shed 6 bases, with 17 bases lying between them. The CDR3 sequence is 14 residues long.

This clonotype was seen repeatedly, ten times or more. The chain carries TRBV11-2 and TRBJ2-3; TRBD1 agrees at 8 bases. CDR1 and CDR2 (germline): SGHAT, FQNNGV. Trimming at V came to 5 bases and at J to 4 bases, leaving 8 bases not matched to a gene. This CDR3 comprises 15 residues. CDR3 DNA: TGTGCCAGCAGCACCCACAGGGGGAAGGCAGATACGCAGTATTTT. Its translation is CASSTHRGKADTQYF. The variable domain in full, with the rest retrieved from reference TRBV11-2 and TRBJ2-3, is EAGVAQSPRYKIIEKRQSVAFWCNPISGHATLYWYQQILGQGPKLLIQFQNNGVVDDSQLPKDRFSAERLKGVDSTLKIQPAKLEDSAVYLCASSTHRGKADTQYFGPGTRLTVL.